The 23 T cell receptor beta chains listed next were all sequenced from one sample in a study of blood T cells in healthy people across ages. Combining a sample-barcoded 5' primer with a J-beta primer mix, a second PCR ran for about 7 to 11 cycles. TCRdb fed the 5' RACE reads into MiXCR, producing one record per CDR3 protein. This sample has hundreds of thousands of distinct CDR3 sequences, with around 24% found just once. These data were likewise used in another study, on T cells of mothers and their children.

The sequenced material came from blood. The source is a boy aged 10-17 years in good health.

This clonotype was seen many times. This chain uses TRBV28 with TRBJ2-5; D possibly corresponds to TRBD2 (6 bases). Germline loops: CDR1 MDHEN, CDR2 SYDVKM. The CDR3 is 13 amino acids. V was pared by 4 bases and J by 10 bases, with 16 bases between. In DNA, the CDR3 is TGTGCCAGCAGTTCCTTTGGAGGGGAGGTCCAGTACTTC. Translation gives CASSSFGGEVQYF.

The chain is built from TRBV4-3 and TRBJ1-2; the D gene is possibly TRBD1 (5 bases). Germline V CDR1 and CDR2: LGHNA, YSLEER. The CDR3 length is 16 residues. V dropped 4 bases and J dropped 5 bases, with 20 bases sitting between them. Here the CDR3 DNA reads TGCGCCAGCAGCCCCGGGACTTACATGATTGGATATGGCTACACCTTC. Its translation: CASSPGTYMIGYGYTF.

The gene calls are TRBV5-6 and TRBJ2-5; 9 bases agree with TRBD1. The ends lost 3 bases at V and 2 bases at J; junction bases unmatched: 5. The CDR3 consists of 15 residues. Germline lookup yields CDR1 SGHDT and CDR2 YYEEEE. CDR3 sequence (DNA): TGTGCCAGCAGCTCTACTGACAGGGGGCAAGAGACCCAGTACTTC. Its translation is CASSSTDRGQETQYF.

This clonotype was seen a few times. The chain uses TRBV28 and TRBJ2-7; 10 nucleotides align to TRBD1. CDR3 length: 15 residues. CDR1 MDHEN and CDR2 SYDVKM come from the germline V gene. V gave up 7 bases and J gave up 6 bases; unmatched junction bases: 12. The CDR3 loop is CASNLLTGGRGEQYF. The CDR3 DNA sequence: TGTGCCAGCAACCTCTTGACAGGGGGCCGTGGCGAGCAGTACTTC. Combining the CDR3 with reference TRBV28 and TRBJ2-7 gives the whole variable domain DVKVTQSSRYLVKRTGEKVFLECVQDMDHENMFWYRQDPGLGLRLIYFSYDVKMKEKGDIPEGYSVSREKKERFSLILESASTNQTSMYLCASNLLTGGRGEQYFGPGTRLTVT.

This clonotype was counted at least ten times. The chain carries TRBV4-3 and TRBJ2-5; the match to TRBD2 covers 8 bases. The CDR3 is 14 residues long. Trimming removed 6 bases from V and 7 bases from J; junction bases left unmatched: 10. CDR1 and CDR2 (germline): LGHNA, YSLEER. The CDR3: CASSPSSGGMTQYF. The CDR3 DNA reads as TGCGCCAGCAGTCCCTCAAGCGGGGGTATGACCCAGTACTTC.

This clonotype has more than one count but fewer than ten. The chain is built from TRBV27 and TRBJ2-7; 13 nucleotides match TRBD2. CDR3 length: 16 amino acids. V shed 5 bases, J shed 6 bases, and the junction held 10 bases outside the gene matches. CDR1 is MNHEY, CDR2 SMNVEV, per germline (reference sequence). The CDR3 sequence is CASSQSTSGRTGEQYF. CDR3 DNA: TGTGCCAGCAGTCAATCGACTAGCGGGAGGACGGGCGAGCAGTACTTC.

This clonotype was observed many times. This chain joins TRBV5-1 and TRBJ2-7; D may correspond to TRBD1 or TRBD2 (6 bases each). V was cut by 1 base and J by 2 bases, with 10 bases left in between. The CDR3 covers 14 residues. CDR1 and CDR2 (germline): SGHRS, YFSETQ. CDR3 coding DNA: TGCGCCAGCAGCTTGTCGGGGGCGACCTACGAGCAGTACTTC. Protein sequence: CASSLSGATYEQYF.

This clonotype was observed a handful of times. The chain links TRBV15 to TRBJ1-1; D unclear. The CDR3 is 14 residues long. With 3 bases removed from V and 4 bases from J, the gap between germline ends came to 12 bases. The germline V gene has CDR1 LNHNV and CDR2 YYDKDF (reference sequence). The DNA for the CDR3 is TGTGCCACCAGCAGCGCCGAATGGGGCACTGAAGCTTTCTTT. This translates into CATSSAEWGTEAFF. Drawing the rest from reference TRBV15 and TRBJ1-1, the complete variable domain is DAMVIQNPRYQVTQFGKPVTLSCSQTLNHNVMYWYQQKSSQAPKLLFHYYDKDFNNEADTPDNFQSRRPNTSFCFLDIRSPGLGDTAMYLCATSSAEWGTEAFFGQGTRLTVV.

V usage is TRBV18 and J usage is TRBJ1-2; D remains unclear. The CDR3 consists of 13 residues. CDR1 and CDR2 (germline): KGHSH, LQKENI. Trimming stripped 2 bases from V and 4 bases from J, with 8 bases between. CDR3 bases: TGTGCCAGCTCACCAGGGTCTGGCTATGGCTACACCTTC. Its translation is CASSPGSGYGYTF.

This clonotype was detected a few times. The chain employs TRBV3-1 and TRBJ2-7, with D possibly being TRBD2 (5 bases). This CDR3 spans 17 amino acids. Germline-derived CDR1 and CDR2 are LGHDT and YNNKEL (reference sequence). Trimming removed 4 bases at V and 0 bases at J, with 19 bases between. In nucleotides, the CDR3 is TGTGCCAGCAGCCCGGGTCAGGAACTAGGGAGCTCCTACGAGCAGTACTTC. Its protein product is CASSPGQELGSSYEQYF.

The chain joins TRBV6-5 to TRBJ2-5; TRBD2 is a possible D gene (6 bases). The CDR3 is 14 amino acids. V lost 11 bases, J lost 2 bases, and 18 bases lay in between. The germline CDR1 and CDR2 sequences are MNHEY and SVGAGI. The CDR3 nucleotides are TGTGCCGGAAAGGAGGATAGCGGACAAGAGACCCAGTACTTC. Translating gives CAGKEDSGQETQYF.

This clonotype was observed a handful of times. The chain joins TRBV3-1 to TRBJ2-5; 9 nucleotides agree with TRBD1. The CDR3 runs 16 residues. Losses at the gene ends were 2 bases for V and 5 bases for J; bases not matched to a gene: 9. CDR1 and CDR2 (germline): LGHDT, YNNKEL (reference sequence). CDR3 in amino acids: CASSQSGTGSWETQYF. DNA of the CDR3: TGTGCCAGCAGCCAATCGGGGACAGGGTCGTGGGAGACCCAGTACTTC.

The rearrangement uses TRBV2 and TRBJ2-7; D unresolved. Germline CDR1 reads SNHLY; CDR2 reads FYNNEI. Trimming cost V 3 bases and J 6 bases, with 12 bases left between them. This CDR3 has 13 amino acids. CDR3 coding DNA: TGTGCCAGCAGTGATGGACGGGCCTCCGAGCAGTACTTC. It codes for CASSDGRASEQYF.

The chain couples TRBV12-3 or TRBV12-4 to TRBJ1-4; a possible D gene is TRBD1 (6 bases). This CDR3 spans 14 amino acids. Trimming left V 3 bases short and J 7 bases short, with 12 bases between. In nucleotides, the CDR3 is TGTGCCAGCAGTTTCGGGACAAGTGGTGAAAAACTGTTTTTT. Its protein product is CASSFGTSGEKLFF.

J is TRBJ2-3 and V is TRBV19; a weak D match, TRBD1 (6 bases). Germline loops: CDR1 LNHDA, CDR2 SQIVND (reference sequence). V lost 6 bases to trimming and J lost 0 bases, with 13 bases between them. This CDR3 has 15 amino acids. In nucleotides, the CDR3 is TGTGCCAGTAGCTCCCGGACAGCTAGCACAGATACGCAGTATTTT. This gives the protein CASSSRTASTDTQYF.

The chain employs TRBV3-1 and TRBJ2-7; D gene uncertain. CDR3 size: 15 residues. CDR1 is LGHDT and CDR2 is YNNKEL in the germline V gene (reference sequence). Trimming took off 1 base at V and 0 bases at J, with 10 bases between the two ends. This CDR3 is CASSQGGRASYEQYF. CDR3 coding DNA: TGTGCCAGCAGCCAAGGAGGTAGGGCCTCCTACGAGCAGTACTTC.

This clonotype was counted only a few times. The rearrangement uses TRBV28 and TRBJ1-4; D remains ambiguous. The CDR3 consists of 15 residues. V lost 5 bases, J lost 3 bases, and 13 bases lay in between. CDR1 and CDR2 (germline): MDHEN, SYDVKM. CDR3 loop: CASSQLQPSNEKLFF. DNA for the CDR3: TGTGCCAGCAGTCAACTACAGCCCTCTAATGAAAAACTGTTTTTT.

The chain carries TRBV4-1 and TRBJ2-5; TRBD2 might be the D (6 bases). In germline, CDR1 is MGHRA, CDR2 YSYEKL. The CDR3 has 14 amino acids. Trimming removed 8 bases from V and 7 bases from J, with 20 bases in between. CDR3 nucleotide sequence: TGCGCCAGCGGAGGGGACGGGAACGAAAGGACCCAGTACTTC. This sequence encodes CASGGDGNERTQYF.

The V and J genes are TRBV12-3 or TRBV12-4 and TRBJ2-5; TRBD2 matches 7 bases. The J call may be faulty, since TRBJ2-1 better matches the DNA end. The CDR3 has 15 amino acids. CDR3 loop: CASSWRGGSDDEQFF. The CDR3 DNA sequence: TGTGCCAGCAGTTGGCGCGGGGGATCGGACGATGAGCAGTTCTTC.

This clonotype occurred a few times. The chain links TRBV20-1 to TRBJ2-5, with 12 bases fitting TRBD2. The J call may be incorrect, as the DNA end agrees better with TRBJ2-1. The V gene's germline CDR1 is DFQATT and CDR2 SNEGSKA (reference sequence). CDR3 length: 15 residues. Here the CDR3 DNA reads TGCAGTGCTACGGCGACTAGCGGGAGAGGCGATGAGCAGTTCTTC. It yields the protein CSATATSGRGDEQFF.

The chain recombines TRBV29-1 with TRBJ2-1, with 8 positions matching TRBD2. The CDR3 loop spans 16 amino acids. Trimming cost V 0 bases and J 10 bases; bases outside gene matches: 14. Germline-derived CDR1 and CDR2 are SQVTM and ANQGSEA. The CDR3 DNA follows: TGCAGCGTTGAAGAGCGAAGACTAGCGAGATTTCGAGAGCAGTTCTTC. It codes for CSVEERRLARFREQFF.

This clonotype came up a few times. The chain links TRBV7-9 to TRBJ1-1; TRBD1 matches at 7 bases. J was trimmed by 0 bases and V by 6 bases; bases with no gene match: 13. The V gene's germline CDR1 is SEHNR and CDR2 FQNEAQ (reference sequence). The CDR3 runs 17 residues. The CDR3 protein is CASSETGAIPMNTEAFF. In DNA, the CDR3 is TGTGCCAGCAGTGAAACAGGGGCGATCCCAATGAACACTGAAGCTTTCTTT.

In the case of this clonotype: At one boundary the junction diverges from the germline segment, which might be a read error. V and J are TRBV6-1 and TRBJ1-2; TRBD1 is a possible D gene (5 bases). The CDR3 sequence is 13 residues long. The germline V gene has CDR1 MNHNS and CDR2 SASEGT. The CDR3 region is CACSEQGDYGYTF. The DNA of the CDR3 is TGTGCCTGCAGTGAGCAGGGCGACTATGGCTACACCTTC.